This T cell receptor (beta chain) was identified in a study of T cells in Graves' hyperthyroidism and ophthalmopathy. Amplification of TCR beta CDR3 regions used RNA as the template. With the HTBI primer set, the TCR CDR3 went through a first round of RT-PCR. TCRdb reprocessed the multiplex PCR reads via MiXCR and lists one record per CDR3 protein. The table includes 650,000 to 750,000 distinct CDR3 sequences, approximately 14% detected once. At least ten counts were recorded for this clonotype. The CDR3 loop spans 13 amino acids. V lost 4 bases, J lost 6 bases, and 10 bases lay in between. Germline V gene data show CDR1 as KGHSH and CDR2 as LQKENI.

The clonotype comes from a woman aged 18-35 years with Graves' hyperthyroidism. This chain links TRBV18 with TRBJ2-4; D gene unclear. The specimen sequenced was blood. In nucleotides, the CDR3 is TGTGCCAGCTCACTAACAGAGACAAACATTCAGTACTTC. Protein: CASSLTETNIQYF.